This section outlines one TCR beta chain sequence together with its context. Its antigen is unknown. The record originates from a study of T cell repertoires in cytomegalovirus infection. Study-level background: Indicated by public TCR beta signatures were CMV infection and matching HLA type.

V was clipped by 1 base and J by 0 bases, with 10 bases between them. Germline V lookup: CDR1 KGHSH, CDR2 LQKENI. This CDR3 is built from 16 residues. TCRdb reprocessed the reads with MiXCR, giving one entry per CDR3 protein. This sample yields more than 350,000 distinct CDR3 sequences, of which 31% are seen a single time; approximately 14% belongs to the top ten. General study results and limits: Ex vivo, HLA-C-restricted CMV-specific TCR beta clonotypes prevailed over the rest of the response.

The origin of this receptor is a human donor in good health (CMV status not recorded). Some clones in this sample may be carry-over from other donors' samples. Sequencing input: PBMCs. The chain carries TRBV18 and TRBJ2-1, with D hard to call. The CDR3 reads CASSPLAQSSYNEQFF. The CDR3 DNA follows: TGTGCCAGCTCACCACTAGCCCAGAGCTCCTACAATGAGCAGTTCTTC. Full variable domain (outside the CDR3, taken from reference TRBV18 and TRBJ2-1): NAGVMQNPRHLVRRRGQEARLRCSPMKGHSHVYWYRQLPEEGLKFMVYLQKENIIDESGMPKERFSAEFPKEGPSILRIQQVVRGDSAAYFCASSPLAQSSYNEQFFGPGTRLTVL.